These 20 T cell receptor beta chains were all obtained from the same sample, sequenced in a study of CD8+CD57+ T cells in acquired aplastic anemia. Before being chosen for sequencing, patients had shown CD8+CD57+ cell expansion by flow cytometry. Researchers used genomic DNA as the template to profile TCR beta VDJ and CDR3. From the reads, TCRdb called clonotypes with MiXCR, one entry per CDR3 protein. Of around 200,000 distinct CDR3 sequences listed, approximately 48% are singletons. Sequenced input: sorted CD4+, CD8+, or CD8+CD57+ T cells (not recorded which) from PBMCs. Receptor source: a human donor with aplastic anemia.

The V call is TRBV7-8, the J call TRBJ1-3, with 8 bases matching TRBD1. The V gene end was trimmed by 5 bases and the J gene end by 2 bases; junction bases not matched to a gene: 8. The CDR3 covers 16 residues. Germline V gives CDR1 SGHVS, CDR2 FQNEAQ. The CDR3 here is CASSPRQGFAGNTIYF. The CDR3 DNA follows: TGTGCCAGCAGCCCGAGACAGGGGTTCGCTGGAAACACCATATATTTT.

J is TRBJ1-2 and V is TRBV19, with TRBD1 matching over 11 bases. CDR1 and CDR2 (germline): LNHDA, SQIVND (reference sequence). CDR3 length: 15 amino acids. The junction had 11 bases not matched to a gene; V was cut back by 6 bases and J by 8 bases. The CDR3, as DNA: TGTGCCAGTAGGGACCGGGACAGGGGGAAGTGGGGCTACACCTTC. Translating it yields CASRDRDRGKWGYTF.

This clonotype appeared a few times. In DNA form, the CDR3 reads TGTGCCACCAGTGGGGGGAACACAGATACGCAGTATTTT. Encoded protein: CATSGGNTDTQYF. The rearrangement joins TRBV24-1 to TRBJ2-3; possibly TRBD1 or TRBD2 for D (5 bases each). Germline V gives CDR1 KGHDR, CDR2 SFDVKD. Deletions cut 5 bases from V and 2 bases from J, with 7 bases between. This CDR3 has 13 residues.

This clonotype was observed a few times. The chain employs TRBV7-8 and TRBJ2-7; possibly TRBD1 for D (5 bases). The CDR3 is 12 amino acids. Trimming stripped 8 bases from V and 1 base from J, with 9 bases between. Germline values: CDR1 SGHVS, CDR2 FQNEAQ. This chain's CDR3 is CASGDSSYEQYF. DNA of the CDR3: TGTGCCAGCGGCGACAGTTCCTACGAGCAGTACTTC.

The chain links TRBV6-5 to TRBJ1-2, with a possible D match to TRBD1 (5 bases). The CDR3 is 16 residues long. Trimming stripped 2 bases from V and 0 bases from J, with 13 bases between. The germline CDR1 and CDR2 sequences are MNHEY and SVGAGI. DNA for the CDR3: TGTGCCAGCAGTTACGGGGCCACGACAGCTAACTATGGCTACACCTTC. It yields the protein CASSYGATTANYGYTF.

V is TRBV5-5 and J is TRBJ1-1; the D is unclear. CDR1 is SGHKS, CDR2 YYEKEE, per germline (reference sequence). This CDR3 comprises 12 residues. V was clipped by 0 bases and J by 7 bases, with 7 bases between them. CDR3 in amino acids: CASSLGQIEAFF. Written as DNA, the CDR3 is TGTGCCAGCAGCTTGGGGCAGATTGAAGCTTTCTTT.

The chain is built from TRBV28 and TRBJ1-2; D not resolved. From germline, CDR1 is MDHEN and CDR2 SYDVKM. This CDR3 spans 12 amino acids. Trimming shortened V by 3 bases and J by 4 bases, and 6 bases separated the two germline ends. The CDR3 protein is CASSFATYGYTF. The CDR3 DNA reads TGTGCCAGCAGTTTTGCGACCTATGGCTACACCTTC.

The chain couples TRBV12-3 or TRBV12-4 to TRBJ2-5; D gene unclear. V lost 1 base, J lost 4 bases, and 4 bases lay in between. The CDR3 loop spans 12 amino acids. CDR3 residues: CASSLGTETQYF. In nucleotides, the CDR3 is TGTGCCAGCAGTTTAGGGACAGAGACCCAGTACTTC.

CDR3 sequence: CSVEETGSGYTF. The CDR3 region has the DNA TGCAGCGTTGAAGAGACGGGATCCGGCTACACCTTC. This sequence joins TRBV29-1 and TRBJ1-2; no clear D gene. Trimming cost V 0 bases and J 8 bases, with 10 bases left between them. Germline CDR1 is SQVTM and CDR2 is ANQGSEA. The CDR3 runs 12 residues.

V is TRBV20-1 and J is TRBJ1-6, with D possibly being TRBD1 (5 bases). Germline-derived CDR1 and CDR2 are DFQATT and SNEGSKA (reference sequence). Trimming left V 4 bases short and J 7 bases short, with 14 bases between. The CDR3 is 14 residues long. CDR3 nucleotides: TGCAGTGCTACGGGGGACCGAGCAAATTCACCCCTCCACTTT. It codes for CSATGDRANSPLHF.

As DNA, the CDR3 is TGTGCCATCAGTGCGGGTAATGAGCAGTTCTTC. It codes for CAISAGNEQFF. The chain has TRBV10-3 and TRBJ2-1, with D uncertain. The CDR3 sequence is 11 residues long. The germline V gene encodes CDR1 ENHRY and CDR2 SYGVKD. Trimming stripped 4 bases from V and 7 bases from J, with 5 bases between.

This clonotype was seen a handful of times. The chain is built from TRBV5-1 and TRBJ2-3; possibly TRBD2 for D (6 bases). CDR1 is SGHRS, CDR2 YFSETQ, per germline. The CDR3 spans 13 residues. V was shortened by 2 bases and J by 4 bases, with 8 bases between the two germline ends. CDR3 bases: TGCGCCAGCAGCTTAGCGGGCTCAGATACGCAGTATTTT. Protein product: CASSLAGSDTQYF.

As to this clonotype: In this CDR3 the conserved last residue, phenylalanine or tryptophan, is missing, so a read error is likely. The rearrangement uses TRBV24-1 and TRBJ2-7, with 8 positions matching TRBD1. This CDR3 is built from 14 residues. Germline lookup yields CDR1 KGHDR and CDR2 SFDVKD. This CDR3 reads CVSSETGEADEQYY. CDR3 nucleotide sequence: TGTGTCAGCAGTGAGACAGGGGAGGCCGACGAGCAGTACTAC.

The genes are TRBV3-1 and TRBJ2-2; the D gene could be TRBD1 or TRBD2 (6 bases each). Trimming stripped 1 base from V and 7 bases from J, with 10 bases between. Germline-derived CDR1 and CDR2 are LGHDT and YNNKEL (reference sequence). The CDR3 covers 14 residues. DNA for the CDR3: TGTGCCAGCAGCCAAGTAGGGGGGAACGGGGAGCTGTTTTTT. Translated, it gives CASSQVGGNGELFF.

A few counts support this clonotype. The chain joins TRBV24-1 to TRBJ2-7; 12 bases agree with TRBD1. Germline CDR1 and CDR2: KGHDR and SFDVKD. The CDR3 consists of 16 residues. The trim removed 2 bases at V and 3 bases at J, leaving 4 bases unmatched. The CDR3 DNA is TGTGCCACCAGTGATTCGGGGGACAGGGGGCTCTACGAGCAGTACTTC. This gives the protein CATSDSGDRGLYEQYF.

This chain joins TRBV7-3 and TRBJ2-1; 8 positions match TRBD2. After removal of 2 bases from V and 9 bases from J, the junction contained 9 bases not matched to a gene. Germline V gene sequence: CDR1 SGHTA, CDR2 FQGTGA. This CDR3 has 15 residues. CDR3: CASSLGSGGLGEQFF. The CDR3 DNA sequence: TGTGCCAGCAGCTTAGGATCGGGAGGGTTGGGTGAGCAGTTCTTC.

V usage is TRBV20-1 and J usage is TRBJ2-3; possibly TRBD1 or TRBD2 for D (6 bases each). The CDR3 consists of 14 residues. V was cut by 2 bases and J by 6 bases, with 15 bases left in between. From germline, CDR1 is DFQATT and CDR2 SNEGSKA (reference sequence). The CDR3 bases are TGCAGTGCTAGACCAGGGGAGGTGGTTGATACGCAGTATTTT. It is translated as CSARPGEVVDTQYF.

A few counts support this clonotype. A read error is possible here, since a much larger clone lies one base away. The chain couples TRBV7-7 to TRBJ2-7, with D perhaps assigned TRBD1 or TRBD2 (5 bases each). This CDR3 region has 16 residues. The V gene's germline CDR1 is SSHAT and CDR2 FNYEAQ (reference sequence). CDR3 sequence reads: CASSSCLLGVPGEQYF. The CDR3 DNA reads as TGTGCTAGCAGCTCATGCCTATTGGGGGTGCCTGGAGAGCAGTACTTC. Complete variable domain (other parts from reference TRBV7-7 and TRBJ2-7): GAGVSQSPRYKVTKRGQDVTLRCDPISSHATLYWYQQALGQGPEFLTYFNYEAQPDKSGLPSDRFSAERPEGSISTLTIQRTEQRDSAMYRCASSSCLLGVPGEQYFGPGTRLTVT.

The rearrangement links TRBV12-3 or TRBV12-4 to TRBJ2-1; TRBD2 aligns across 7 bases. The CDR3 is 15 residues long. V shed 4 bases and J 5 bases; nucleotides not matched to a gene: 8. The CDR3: CASSYWRESHNEQFF. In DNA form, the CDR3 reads TGTGCCAGCAGTTACTGGCGGGAGTCCCACAATGAGCAGTTCTTC.

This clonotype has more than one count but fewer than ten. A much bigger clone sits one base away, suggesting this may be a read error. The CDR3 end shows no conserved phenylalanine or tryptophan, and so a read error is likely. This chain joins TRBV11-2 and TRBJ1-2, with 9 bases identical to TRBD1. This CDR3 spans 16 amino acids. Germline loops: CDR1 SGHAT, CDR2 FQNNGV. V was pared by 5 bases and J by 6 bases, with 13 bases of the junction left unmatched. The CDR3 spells CASSLRGQGESDGYTL. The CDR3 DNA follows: TGTGCCAGCAGCCTAAGGGGACAGGGAGAGTCCGATGGCTACACCCTC.